Each of the 15 T cell receptor beta chains below was sequenced from the same sample in a study of blood T cell repertoires in COVID-19. TCRdb keeps only in-frame clones here, not all; method: immunoSEQ multiplex PCR. The sample has tens of thousands of clones; roughly 85% are singletons. The sample consisted of peripheral blood. The receptors shown here come from a human donor in a cohort sampled during active COVID-19.

V is TRBV7-2 and J is TRBJ1-5; D is perhaps TRBD1 (6 bases). The CDR3 runs to 14 residues. With 2 bases removed from V and 4 bases from J, the gap between germline ends came to 9 bases. CDR1 is SGHTA and CDR2 is FQGNSA in the germline V gene. CDR3 DNA: TGTGCCAGCAGCTTACAGGGGTGGAATCAGCCCCAGCATTTT. Protein product: CASSLQGWNQPQHF.

The V call is TRBV28, the J call TRBJ1-4; 11 positions agree with TRBD1. This CDR3 has 15 residues. V trimming: 5 bases; J trimming: 7 bases; junction bases outside the gene matches: 6. Germline V lookup: CDR1 MDHEN, CDR2 SYDVKM. CDR3 amino acids: CASSHSGTGGEKLFF. CDR3 sequence (DNA): TGTGCCAGCAGTCACTCCGGGACAGGGGGTGAAAAACTGTTTTTT.

The chain uses TRBV5-5 and TRBJ1-6; possibly TRBD1 for D (5 bases). With 6 bases removed from V and 0 bases from J, the gap between germline ends came to 25 bases. CDR1 is SGHKS, CDR2 YYEKEE, per germline (reference sequence). The CDR3 contains 20 residues. The CDR3 DNA reads TGTGCCAGCATCACCTATCCTACGGACACTTCAAGCTCCTATAATTCACCCCTCCACTTT. This codes for CASITYPTDTSSSYNSPLHF.

The V gene is TRBV5-1, the J gene TRBJ2-2, with 11 bases lining up with TRBD2. V shed 6 bases and J 0 bases; nucleotides not matched to a gene: 7. The CDR3 spans 17 residues. From germline, CDR1 is SGHRS and CDR2 YFSETQ. The CDR3 nucleotides are TGCGCCAGCAAGGAACTAGCGGGAGCCGCGAACACCGGGGAGCTGTTTTTT. Translated, it gives CASKELAGAANTGELFF.

V usage is TRBV2 and J usage is TRBJ2-7; the match to TRBD1 covers 8 bases. The germline V gene has CDR1 SNHLY and CDR2 FYNNEI. V was pared by 8 bases and J by 6 bases, with 6 bases of the junction left unmatched. CDR3 length equals 12 residues. The CDR3 loop reads CASGRDRGEQYF. CDR3 bases: TGTGCCAGCGGACGAGACAGGGGCGAGCAGTACTTC. Full variable domain (rest looked up from reference TRBV2 and TRBJ2-7): EPEVTQTPSHQVTQMGQEVILRCVPISNHLYFYWYRQILGQKVEFLVSFYNNEISEKSEIFDDQFSVERPDGSNFTLKIRSTKLEDSAMYFCASGRDRGEQYFGPGTRLTVT.

V usage is TRBV5-1 and J usage is TRBJ1-2; a possible D gene is TRBD1 (5 bases). The CDR3 has 16 residues. Germline V lookup: CDR1 SGHRS, CDR2 YFSETQ. Trimming left V 0 bases short and J 3 bases short, with 15 bases between. Here the CDR3 DNA reads TGCGCCAGCAGCTTGGGAGGCGGGACTGTCGACTATGGCTACACCTTC. Translation: CASSLGGGTVDYGYTF.

The V call is TRBV24-1, the J call TRBJ1-1, with TRBD1 as a possible D gene (6 bases). The CDR3 totals 14 residues. Germline CDR1 and CDR2: KGHDR and SFDVKD. V was clipped by 2 bases and J by 3 bases, with 9 bases between them. The CDR3 DNA is TGTGCCACCAGTGATTCGGCAGGGGACACTGAAGCTTTCTTT. Translation gives CATSDSAGDTEAFF.

This CDR3 is CASSVASGGIPGELFF. For the CDR3, the DNA is TGTGCCAGCAGCGTAGCCAGCGGTGGTATCCCCGGGGAGCTGTTTTTT. The V gene is TRBV9, the J gene TRBJ2-2; D is perhaps TRBD2 (5 bases). This CDR3 has 16 residues. Looked up from germline, CDR1 is SGDLS and CDR2 is YYNGEE. V lost 0 bases and J 6 bases, leaving 15 bases between the germline ends.

The chain is built from TRBV9 and TRBJ1-6; TRBD1 is a possible D gene (6 bases). CDR3 length: 15 residues. CDR1 and CDR2 (germline): SGDLS, YYNGEE. The V end lost 4 bases, the J end lost 3 bases, and 11 bases lay between the germline ends. This chain's CDR3 is CASSPRTDYNSPLHF. The CDR3 DNA reads TGTGCCAGCAGCCCCCGGACAGACTATAATTCACCCCTCCACTTT.

This clone turned up a few times. This chain connects TRBV27 to TRBJ1-1; D is unclear. Trimming took off 3 bases at V and 3 bases at J, with 20 bases between the two ends. Germline-derived CDR1 and CDR2 are MNHEY and SMNVEV (reference sequence). The CDR3 has 17 residues. As DNA, the CDR3 is TGTGCCAGCAGTTTTCAGCGGGGATCCCGGTCGGACACTGAAGCTTTCTTT. Protein: CASSFQRGSRSDTEAFF.

This chain uses TRBV28 with TRBJ1-1, with D possibly matching TRBD1 (6 bases). The CDR3 consists of 15 residues. Germline V gene data show CDR1 as MDHEN and CDR2 as SYDVKM. V shed 5 bases and J shed 1 base, with 14 bases lying between them. The CDR3 region has the DNA TGTGCCAGCAGTCCCCGGGGAGGGGGGAACACTGAAGCTTTCTTT. This sequence encodes CASSPRGGGNTEAFF. Variable domain in full (rest from reference TRBV28 and TRBJ1-1): DVKVTQSSRYLVKRTGEKVFLECVQDMDHENMFWYRQDPGLGLRLIYFSYDVKMKEKGDIPEGYSVSREKKERFSLILESASTNQTSMYLCASSPRGGGNTEAFFGQGTRLTVV.

The J gene is TRBJ2-1, the V gene TRBV10-1; tentatively, D is TRBD2 (6 bases). V lost 4 bases, J lost 10 bases, and 17 bases lay in between. The CDR3 consists of 14 residues. CDR1 WNHNN and CDR2 SYGVQD come from the germline V gene (reference sequence). This CDR3 reads CASSARESEGEQFF. The CDR3 nucleotides are TGCGCCAGCAGTGCCCGCGAGTCGGAGGGGGAGCAGTTCTTC.

The V call is TRBV7-2, the J call TRBJ2-7; possibly TRBD2 for D (5 bases). The germline V and J ends were trimmed by 4 bases and 3 bases, with 13 bases remaining between them. CDR3 size: 14 residues. From germline, CDR1 is SGHTA and CDR2 FQGNSA. The CDR3 sequence: CASSYRAGVYEQYF. CDR3 in DNA: TGTGCCAGCAGCTACCGTGCCGGGGTCTACGAGCAGTACTTC.

The chain couples TRBV7-9 to TRBJ2-3; perhaps TRBD2 as D (6 bases). V was clipped by 9 bases and J by 1 base, with 17 bases between them. This CDR3 spans 15 amino acids. Germline V gene data show CDR1 as SEHNR and CDR2 as FQNEAQ (reference sequence). CDR3 in amino acids: CASPGPERGTDTQYF. The DNA of the CDR3 is TGTGCCAGTCCGGGACCCGAGCGGGGCACAGATACGCAGTATTTT.

V gene TRBV5-1 combines with J gene TRBJ2-7, with 7 nucleotides matching TRBD2. J lost 0 bases, V lost 0 bases, and 6 bases had no gene match. Looked up from germline, CDR1 is SGHRS and CDR2 is YFSETQ. The CDR3 has 16 amino acids. CDR3 residues: CASSLASGKSSYEQYF. Written as DNA, the CDR3 is TGCGCCAGCAGCTTGGCCAGCGGGAAGAGCTCCTACGAGCAGTACTTC.